This T cell receptor (beta chain) was documented in a study of blood T cell repertoires in COVID-19. Study at large: PBMCs, B-cell-depleted T cells, or T cells provided the cDNA or gDNA that made up the material.

The J segment lost 4 bases and the V segment lost 7 bases, leaving 9 bases of the junction unmatched. Germline CDR1 MNHEY, CDR2 SVGAGI. The CDR3 has 15 residues. This clone is a singleton in its sample. In the authors' methods: Scientists estimated how many nucleated cells there were by amplifying reference gene primers. Assay used: immunoSEQ multiplex PCR; TCRdb lists only in-frame clones, some missing. V and J calls plus clone size are reproduced from that table; the DNA served to infer D and trimming. The table includes around 250,000 clones, 86% detected once. Sequencing input: PBMCs or T cells enriched from blood (not recorded which). The V gene is TRBV6-5, the J gene TRBJ1-5; 8 bases match TRBD1. This receptor was identified in a woman aged 50 to 65 who had recovered from COVID-19. The CDR3 DNA reads TGTGCCAGCAATGGACAGGGAGGGGGTAATCAGCCCCAGCATTTT. Translated: CASNGQGGGNQPQHF.